This T cell receptor (beta chain) was identified during a study of shared clonotypes between healthy human individuals. Findings and limits, study-wide: Estimated richness values were generally larger in naive subsets than in memory subsets.

The table came from immunoSEQ multiplex PCR; TCRdb's copy has only in-frame clones and leaves some out. The data hold over a million clones, with more than 95% observed a single time. CDR3 length: 13 residues. Deletions cut 4 bases from V and 4 bases from J, with 8 bases between. Germline assignment: CDR1 SGHTA and CDR2 FQGNSA. Regarding this clone: As yet, its antigen is unknown.

The sequence came from a man aged 30-40 years in good health. What was sequenced was naive CD4+ T cells sorted from blood. Subset in this sample: CD45RA+ positively selected. The chain combines TRBV7-2 with TRBJ1-3; unclear D gene. Here the CDR3 DNA reads TGTGCCAGCAGCTCGACTTCGGGAAACACCATATATTTT. This gives the protein CASSSTSGNTIYF.